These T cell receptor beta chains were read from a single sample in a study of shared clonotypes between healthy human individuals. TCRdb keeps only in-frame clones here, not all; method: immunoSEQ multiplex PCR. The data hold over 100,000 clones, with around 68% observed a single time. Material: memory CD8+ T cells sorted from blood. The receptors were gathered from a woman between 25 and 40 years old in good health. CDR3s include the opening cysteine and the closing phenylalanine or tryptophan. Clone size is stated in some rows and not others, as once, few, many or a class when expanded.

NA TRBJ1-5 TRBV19 CATWDRERHNQPQHF
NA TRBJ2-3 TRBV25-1 CASSGFRTDTQYF
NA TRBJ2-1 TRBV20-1 CSEGREQFF
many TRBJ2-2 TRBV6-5 CASSSNTYTGELFF
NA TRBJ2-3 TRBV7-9 CASSIGTLSF
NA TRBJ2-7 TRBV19 CASSPSSHFEQYF
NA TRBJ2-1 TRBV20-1 CSARFYNEQFF
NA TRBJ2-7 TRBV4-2 CASSQDTPFGGSSYEQYF
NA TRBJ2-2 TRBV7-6 CASSLGLAGKPNTGELFF
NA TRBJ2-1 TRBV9 CASSVAGASYNEQFF
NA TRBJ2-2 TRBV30 CAWSNRVNTGELFF
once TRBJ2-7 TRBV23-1 CASSPSPTDCEQYF
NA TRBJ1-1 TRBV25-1 CASSEPGQGSPEAFF
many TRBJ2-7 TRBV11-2 CASSLGDWTSGPAYEQYF
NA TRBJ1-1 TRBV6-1 CASSVTGTGSSEAFF
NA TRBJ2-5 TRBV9 CASSVAGTEETQYF
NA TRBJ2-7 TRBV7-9 CASSFGRDRRYEQYF
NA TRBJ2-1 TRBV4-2 CASSQDPGTGINEQFF
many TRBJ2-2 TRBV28 CASRRQGPGELFF
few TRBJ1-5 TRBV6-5 CASSYSKGGGQPQHF
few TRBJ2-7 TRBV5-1 CASSLDRGVGDEQYF
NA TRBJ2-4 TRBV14 CASSQTPTTSGHWGPKNIQYF
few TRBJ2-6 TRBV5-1 CASSPRQGASGANVLTF
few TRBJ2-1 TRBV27 CASSPSVAGTYNEQFF
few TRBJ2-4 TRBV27 CASAQGHIQYF
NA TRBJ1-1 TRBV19 CASSLLQGPGAEAFF
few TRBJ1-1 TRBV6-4 CASSETGITEAFF
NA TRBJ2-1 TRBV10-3 CAISEYLLGAGDYNEQFF
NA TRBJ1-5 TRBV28 CATCTGVISSSNQPQHF
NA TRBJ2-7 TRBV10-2 CASSGVDASYEQYF
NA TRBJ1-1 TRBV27 CASSFDRGLFTEAFF
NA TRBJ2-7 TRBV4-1 CASSQLQGAFHEQYF
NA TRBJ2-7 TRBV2 CASSGIKGASGKSYEQYF
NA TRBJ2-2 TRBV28 CASSLITRVGELFF
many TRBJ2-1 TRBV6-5 CASSTVAGAFDEQFF
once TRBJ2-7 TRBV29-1 CSVELTSGSSSYEQYF
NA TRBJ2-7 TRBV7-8 CASSHPPTGTHFGGEQYF
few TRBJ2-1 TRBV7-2 CASSLQVGNEQFF
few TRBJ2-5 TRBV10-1 CASSDIGYSKETQYF
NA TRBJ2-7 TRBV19 CASSIADNYEQYF
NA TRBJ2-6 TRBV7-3 CASSQGRPYSGANVLTF
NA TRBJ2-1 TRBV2 CASTQGLAGGNNEQFF
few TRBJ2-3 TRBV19 CASSHTLAGGHRADTQYF
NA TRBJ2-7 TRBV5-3 CARSLRCYEQYF
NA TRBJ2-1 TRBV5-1 CASSPTGTSGRNEQFF